The 18 T cell receptor beta chains presented below share a single source sample, sequenced in a study of cytomegalovirus exposure and HLA in healthy donors. A multiplex PCR was run with 60 Vbeta primers and 13 Jbeta primers. The data were produced by immunoSEQ multiplex PCR, yet TCRdb's version contains in-frame clones alone and is incomplete. The sample has about 210,000 clones, around 76% seen once. Sequenced: PBMCs. The receptors were sampled from a man aged 40-49 years in good health and CMV-seropositive.

This clone showed up just a few times. This sequence joins TRBV25-1 and TRBJ2-1; D is perhaps TRBD2 (7 bases). The germline CDR1 and CDR2 sequences are MGHDK and SYGVNS. The CDR3 is made up of 13 amino acids. Deletions cut 2 bases from V and 15 bases from J, with 17 bases between. In nucleotides, the CDR3 is TGTGCCAGCAGTGAACCTGGGGGGGGCGGCTGGTTCTTC. It encodes CASSEPGGGGWFF. Together with reference TRBV25-1 and TRBJ2-1, the CDR3 gives the full variable domain: EADIYQTPRYLVIGTGKKITLECSQTMGHDKMYWYQQDPGMELHLIHYSYGVNSTEKGDLSSESTVSRIRTEHFPLTLESARPSHTSQYLCASSEPGGGGWFFGPGTRLTVL.

The gene calls are TRBV30 and TRBJ1-1, with D possibly matching TRBD1 (5 bases). V was pared by 4 bases and J by 2 bases, with 8 bases between. Germline CDR1 GTSNPN, CDR2 SVGIG (reference sequence). The length of the CDR3 is 12 residues. CDR3 DNA sequence: TGTGCCTGGAACCAGGGTAACACTGAAGCTTTCTTT. This encodes CAWNQGNTEAFF.

The rearrangement uses TRBV12-5 and TRBJ2-5; weak D call: TRBD1 (5 bases). The CDR3 has 15 amino acids. Germline CDR1 is LGHNT and CDR2 is FRNRAP. V lost 1 base to trimming and J lost 1 base, with 10 bases between them. The CDR3 sequence is CASGLGQTTQETQYF. The CDR3 DNA sequence: TGTGCTAGTGGTTTGGGACAGACAACCCAAGAGACCCAGTACTTC.

This clone has only one observation. CDR3 sequence reads: CASSVDFGTTPTDTQYF. In nucleotides, the CDR3 is TGTGCCAGCAGCGTAGATTTCGGGACTACACCCACAGATACGCAGTATTTT. V is TRBV9 and J is TRBJ2-3; 7 bases agree with TRBD2. This CDR3 is built from 17 residues. The trim removed 0 bases at V and 2 bases at J, leaving 9 bases unmatched. CDR1 is SGDLS, CDR2 YYNGEE, per germline.

This clone has only a few counts. The CDR3 protein is CASSSSSGTGPSGNTIYF. The CDR3 DNA reads TGTGCCAGCAGCTCTTCATCCGGGACAGGCCCTTCTGGAAACACCATATATTTT. The chain is built from TRBV11-2 and TRBJ1-3, with 8 bases fitting TRBD1. The V segment lost 4 bases and the J segment 1 base; nucleotides outside the gene matches: 12. CDR1 SGHAT and CDR2 FQNNGV come from the germline V gene. This CDR3 region has 18 residues.

CDR3 DNA sequence: TGTGCCAGCAGCTTCCAGGGCTACGAGCAGTACGTC. Encoded protein: CASSFQGYEQYV. The chain joins TRBV13 to TRBJ2-7, with a tentative D call TRBD1 (5 bases). Trimming removed 3 bases at V and 3 bases at J, with 6 bases between. CDR1 and CDR2 (germline): PRHDT, FYEKMQ (reference sequence). This CDR3 is built from 12 residues.

The chain recombines TRBV5-4 with TRBJ2-1; 8 bases align to TRBD1. Looked up from germline, CDR1 is SGHNT and CDR2 is YYREEE (reference sequence). J was trimmed by 7 bases and V by 4 bases; bases with no gene match: 13. CDR3 length: 16 amino acids. The CDR3 bases are TGTGCCAGCAGCCTTAACAGGGGGTTCCAGGGGAATGAGCAGTTCTTC. Its protein is CASSLNRGFQGNEQFF.

The J gene is TRBJ2-1, the V gene TRBV6-1; 11 bases agree with TRBD2. There are 15 residues in the CDR3. The germline V gene has CDR1 MNHNS and CDR2 SASEGT. V dropped 3 bases and J dropped 12; count of bases not matched to a gene: 10. Here the CDR3 DNA reads TGTGCCAGCAGTGATGGGACTAGCGGCCCGGGGCGGCAGTTCTTC. It is translated as CASSDGTSGPGRQFF.

This clone turned up a few times. The chain is built from TRBV14 and TRBJ2-7; D is perhaps TRBD1 (5 bases). Trimming stripped 0 bases from V and 3 bases from J, with 12 bases between. Germline lookup yields CDR1 SGHDN and CDR2 FVKESK. This CDR3 is built from 15 residues. The CDR3 bases are TGTGCCAGCAGCCAAGATGCGACAGTCCACTACGAGCAGTACGTC. Protein product: CASSQDATVHYEQYV.

This chain uses TRBV4-1 with TRBJ2-7, with TRBD1 matching 9 bases. V lost 4 bases to trimming and J lost 4 bases; unmatched junction nucleotides: 5. Germline-derived CDR1 and CDR2 are MGHRA and YSYEKL. This CDR3 has 14 residues. CDR3 residues: CASSPGQGVYEQYF. The CDR3 region has the DNA TGCGCCAGCAGCCCGGGACAGGGTGTATACGAGCAGTACTTC.

Only a few counts were recorded for this clone. This rearrangement joins TRBV5-6 to TRBJ2-7; TRBD2 is a possible D gene (5 bases). In germline, CDR1 is SGHDT, CDR2 YYEEEE. Trimming removed 0 bases from V and 3 bases from J, with 13 bases in between. The length of the CDR3 is 15 residues. The CDR3 protein is CASSLEHNGDYEQYF. The DNA for the CDR3 is TGTGCCAGCAGCTTGGAACATAACGGGGACTACGAGCAGTACTTC.

The chain employs TRBV11-2 and TRBJ2-1; D possibly corresponds to TRBD2 (6 bases). CDR3 length: 15 amino acids. CDR1 SGHAT and CDR2 FQNNGV come from the germline V gene. V was shortened by 5 bases and J by 5 bases, with 16 bases between the two germline ends. CDR3 coding DNA: TGTGCCAGCAGCCCCACGGGGGTCCCACACAATGAGCAGTTCTTC. Translating gives CASSPTGVPHNEQFF. The full variable domain, rest sourced from reference TRBV11-2 and TRBJ2-1, is EAGVAQSPRYKIIEKRQSVAFWCNPISGHATLYWYQQILGQGPKLLIQFQNNGVVDDSQLPKDRFSAERLKGVDSTLKIQPAKLEDSAVYLCASSPTGVPHNEQFFGPGTRLTVL.

V is TRBV30 and J is TRBJ2-5; D gene uncertain. The CDR3 length is 11 residues. Trimming removed 3 bases from V and 5 bases from J, with 7 bases in between. Germline CDR1 is GTSNPN and CDR2 is SVGIG (reference sequence). The CDR3 sequence: CAWRSAETQYF. The CDR3 region has the DNA TGTGCCTGGAGGTCAGCGGAGACCCAGTACTTC.

V and J are TRBV6-1 and TRBJ1-2, with TRBD1 matching over 9 bases. The CDR3 consists of 16 residues. Germline V lookup: CDR1 MNHNS, CDR2 SASEGT. V gave up 4 bases and J gave up 0 bases; unmatched junction bases: 6. CDR3 in amino acids: CASSAGTGTPNYGYTF. The CDR3 DNA follows: TGTGCCAGCAGTGCCGGGACAGGGACCCCTAACTATGGCTACACCTTC.

J is TRBJ2-1 and V is TRBV5-4; 11 bases align to TRBD2. In germline, CDR1 is SGHNT, CDR2 YYREEE (reference sequence). The CDR3 loop spans 18 amino acids. The ends lost 1 base at V and 7 bases at J; junction bases unmatched: 13. The CDR3 protein is CASSLYLARASGRNEQFF. The CDR3 bases are TGTGCCAGCAGCTTGTATCTCGCCCGGGCTAGCGGGAGGAATGAGCAGTTCTTC.

The V gene is TRBV9, the J gene TRBJ1-1, with 7 bases lining up with TRBD1. Germline V gene data show CDR1 as SGDLS and CDR2 as YYNGEE. Trimming at V came to 0 bases and at J to 8 bases, leaving 4 bases not matched to a gene. The CDR3 totals 13 residues. The CDR3 region has the DNA TGTGCCAGCAGCGTAGAGGACAGGTTGGAAGCTTTCTTT. Residues: CASSVEDRLEAFF. Together with reference TRBV9 and TRBJ1-1, the CDR3 gives the full variable domain: DSGVTQTPKHLITATGQRVTLRCSPRSGDLSVYWYQQSLDQGLQFLIQYYNGEERAKGNILERFSAQQFPDLHSELNLSSLELGDSALYFCASSVEDRLEAFFGQGTRLTVV.

The chain couples TRBV6-5 to TRBJ1-2; 7 positions match TRBD1. CDR3 length equals 15 residues. Losses at the gene ends were 6 bases for V and 4 bases for J; bases not matched to a gene: 11. Germline values: CDR1 MNHEY, CDR2 SVGAGI. Here the CDR3 DNA reads TGTGCCAGCAGAGCCCAATGGACAGGTGTCTATGGCTACACCTTC. This gives the protein CASRAQWTGVYGYTF.

This chain links TRBV6-6 with TRBJ2-3; 10 bases are a match to TRBD2. CDR3 length: 15 residues. Germline V gene data show CDR1 as MNHNY and CDR2 as SVGAGI (reference sequence). Trimming took 3 bases from V and 11 from J; bases not matched to a gene: 11. The CDR3 coding sequence is TGTGCCAGCAGTTATTCGACTGGGACTAGCGCGCAGCAGTATTTT. It specifies CASSYSTGTSAQQYF.